A selection of T cell receptor beta chains follows, all from one sample in a study of OX40 agonist ivuxolimab in advanced cancers. The protocol was immunoSEQ multiplex PCR, while the TCRdb copy is restricted to in-frame clones and leaves out a portion. The sample has roughly 48,000 clones, around 84% seen once; the top ten hold more than 0.95%. The source material was CD4+ or CD8+ T cells sorted from blood, sampled in a trial of the OX40 agonist ivuxolimab. The receptors were gathered from an adult with an advanced solid tumor such as melanoma, head and neck, liver or kidney cancer. The CDR3 runs from the conserved cysteine through the conserved F or W. Each record gives: V gene, clone size, J gene, CDR3 protein. Rows give clone size only sometimes, using once, few, many, or a class for an expanded clone.

TRBV4-1	few	TRBJ2-5	CASSHPRRRGAVETQYF
TRBV2	.	TRBJ1-1	CASSEMGHSSEAFF
TRBV7-2	.	TRBJ1-2	CASSFLGQATHGYTF
TRBV27	.	TRBJ1-2	CASSPDRDYGYTF
TRBV6-6	.	TRBJ1-5	CASRRQGGSNQPQHF
TRBV7-3	.	TRBJ2-3	CASSADTDTQYF
TRBV28	few	TRBJ1-4	CASSAGTGNEKLFF
TRBV6-1	.	TRBJ2-3	CASRGYSTDTQYF
TRBV7-2	.	TRBJ2-2	CASSLRGPNTGELFF
TRBV19	.	TRBJ2-3	CASSPPKRGSRTDTQYF
TRBV5-4	once	TRBJ1-4	CASSFSLLGSTNEKLFF
TRBV19	.	TRBJ2-1	CASSIRESNEQFF
TRBV9	.	TRBJ2-7	CASSAPTHSPTSYEQYF
TRBV10-3	.	TRBJ2-7	CAISESSGRGYEQYF
TRBV27	.	TRBJ2-1	CASSAAGPFNEQFF
TRBV7-2	.	TRBJ2-7	CASSPRGGLYEQYF
TRBV6-5	.	TRBJ1-6	CASSYSTLLADSPLHF
TRBV7-2	.	TRBJ2-5	CASSLWGWETQYF
TRBV19	.	TRBJ2-3	CASRTSGRALGSTDTQYF
TRBV28	.	TRBJ2-7	CASSLNPTGTSIYEQYF
TRBV7-3	.	TRBJ2-6	CASSPSGTGYGANVLTF
TRBV7-9	.	TRBJ2-4	CASSPIRQGRRDAKNIQYF
TRBV9	.	TRBJ1-4	CASSVGAGANEKLFF
TRBV4-2	.	TRBJ2-2	CASSQVLRHTGELFF
TRBV2	.	TRBJ2-2	CASSARSGELFF
TRBV6-4	.	TRBJ2-3	CASSEEGDTQYF
TRBV19	.	TRBJ1-4	CASRDSRQEKLFF
TRBV9	.	TRBJ1-2	CASSVGQGNYGYTF
TRBV7-8	once	TRBJ2-1	CASSLFSLADYNEQFF
TRBV7-2	.	TRBJ2-1	CASSSQGAQYNEQFF
TRBV7-8	.	TRBJ2-7	CASSRQQGTYEQYF
TRBV5-1	.	TRBJ1-2	CASSLAGLVEGYTF
TRBV6-5	.	TRBJ1-1	CASREPPGLEAFF
TRBV4-3	.	TRBJ2-3	CASSQGLSTDTQYF
TRBV7-6	.	TRBJ2-7	CASSSGSSYEQYF
TRBV10-3	.	TRBJ1-2	CAISEGTGDNYGYTF
TRBV30	.	TRBJ1-2	CAWKQPGRANYGYTF
TRBV4-3	.	TRBJ1-1	CASSHGSSGSTEAFF
TRBV5-4	.	TRBJ1-1	CASSLARDRGRGAFF
TRBV9	few	TRBJ1-6	CASSVGSLRGSYNSPLHF
TRBV27	.	TRBJ1-4	CASRPDRGSEKLFF
TRBV7-2	.	TRBJ2-7	CASSLALSGYEQYF
TRBV28	.	TRBJ2-3	CASPGTSGTDTQYF
TRBV5-1	.	TRBJ1-2	CASSLGPGDGYTF
TRBV4-2	.	TRBJ1-3	CASSQEWTGPLGNTIYF
TRBV4-1	few	TRBJ2-5	CASSQDKLAGETQYF
TRBV11-2	few	TRBJ2-7	CASSFGLADLYEQYF
TRBV5-4	.	TRBJ2-3	CASSLAGISAETQYF
TRBV6-5	.	TRBJ1-1	CASSPPNGRGPEAFF
TRBV5-1	.	TRBJ2-1	CASSSSGVSYNEQFF
TRBV30	.	TRBJ2-7	CACRLERVGLTYEQYF